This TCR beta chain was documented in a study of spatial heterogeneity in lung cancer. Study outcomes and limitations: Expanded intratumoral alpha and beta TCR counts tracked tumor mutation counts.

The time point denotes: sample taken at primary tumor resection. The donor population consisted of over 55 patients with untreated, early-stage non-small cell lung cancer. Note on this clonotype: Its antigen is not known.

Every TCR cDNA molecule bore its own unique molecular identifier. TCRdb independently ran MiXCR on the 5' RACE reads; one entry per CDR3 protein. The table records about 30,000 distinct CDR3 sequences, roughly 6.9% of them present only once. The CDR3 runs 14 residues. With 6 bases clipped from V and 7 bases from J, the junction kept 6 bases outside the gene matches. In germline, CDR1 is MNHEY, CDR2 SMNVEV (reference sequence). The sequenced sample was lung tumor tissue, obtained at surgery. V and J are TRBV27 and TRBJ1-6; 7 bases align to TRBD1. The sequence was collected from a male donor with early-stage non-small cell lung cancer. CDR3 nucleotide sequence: TGTGCCAGCAGACCCGGACAGGTCAATTCACCCCTCCACTTT. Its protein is CASRPGQVNSPLHF.